The clone carrying this T cell receptor (beta chain) showed up just a few times. The target antigen is unknown. The length of the CDR3 is 14 residues. V was shortened by 4 bases and J by 4 bases, with 13 bases between the two germline ends. Germline CDR1 reads SGHRS; CDR2 reads YFSETQ. It was by quantitative 5'-RACE with molecular barcodes that TCR beta libraries were made. A single record per CDR3 protein comes from TCRdb applying MiXCR to the 5' RACE reads. The top ten hold roughly 9.2% of the sample, which has more than 300,000 distinct CDR3 sequences, roughly 12% seen once. The sample comes from a study of CD8 T cells in ankylosing spondylitis. The study, taken as a whole, reports: About 8 highly homologous variants made up a TCR beta motif that seemed to typify ankylosing spondylitis blood. Reports say disease-linked clones showed up significantly more in matched ankylosing spondylitis synovial fluid.

This chain joins TRBV5-1 and TRBJ2-3, with D possibly being TRBD2 (6 bases). Sequencing was done on a sample of blood, either unsorted or a sorted T cell fraction (not recorded which). The clonotype comes from a female donor with ankylosing spondylitis or in good health (not recorded which). Here the CDR3 DNA reads TGCGCCAGCAGCCCCGGGGAGGAAGCAGATACGCAGTATTTT. Translating it yields CASSPGEEADTQYF.